This T cell receptor (beta chain) appears in the sequencing data of a study of T cell repertoires in cytomegalovirus infection. About the study: Indicated by public TCR beta signatures were CMV infection and matching HLA type.

General study results and limits: HLA-C-restricted TCR beta clonotypes specific for CMV led the ex vivo response. Of the TCR beta families, the public ones yielded a cumulative frequency that identified carriers of CMV plus the relevant HLA.

TCRdb independently ran MiXCR on the reads; one entry per CDR3 protein. The sample has 300,000 or so distinct CDR3 sequences; 25% are singletons. The CDR3 length is 15 residues. The germline CDR1 and CDR2 sequences are MGHRA and YSYEKL. Between the trimmed V and J ends, which lost 2 bases and 10 bases, there was a span of 20 bases. At least ten counts were recorded for this clonotype. Its antigen is unidentified. V and J are TRBV4-1 and TRBJ1-2; no firm D call. Sequencing used PBMCs. The receptor comes from a human donor in good health (CMV status not recorded). Some clones in this sample may be carry-over from other donors' samples. In DNA form, the CDR3 reads TGCGCCAGCAGCCAACCCTGGAATTCCTTGGGCCACTACACCTTC. This sequence encodes CASSQPWNSLGHYTF.